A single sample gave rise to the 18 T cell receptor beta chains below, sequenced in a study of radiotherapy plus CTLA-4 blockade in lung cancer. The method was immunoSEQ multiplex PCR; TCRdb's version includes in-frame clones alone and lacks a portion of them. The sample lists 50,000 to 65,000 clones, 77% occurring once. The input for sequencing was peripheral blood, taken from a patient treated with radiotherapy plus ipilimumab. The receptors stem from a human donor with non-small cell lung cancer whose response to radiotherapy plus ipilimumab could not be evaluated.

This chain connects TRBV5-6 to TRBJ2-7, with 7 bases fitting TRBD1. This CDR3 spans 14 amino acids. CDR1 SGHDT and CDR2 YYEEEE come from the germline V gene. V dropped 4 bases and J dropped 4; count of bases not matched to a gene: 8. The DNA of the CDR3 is TGTGCCAGCAGCCGACAGGGAATGGGGTACGAGCAGTACTTC. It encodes CASSRQGMGYEQYF.

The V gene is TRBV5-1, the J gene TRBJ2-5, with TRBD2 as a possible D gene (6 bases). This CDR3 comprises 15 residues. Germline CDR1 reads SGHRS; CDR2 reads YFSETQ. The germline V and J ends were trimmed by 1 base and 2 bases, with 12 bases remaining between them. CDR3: CASSLQTRGQETQYF. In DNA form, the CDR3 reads TGCGCCAGCAGCTTGCAGACTAGAGGGCAAGAGACCCAGTACTTC.

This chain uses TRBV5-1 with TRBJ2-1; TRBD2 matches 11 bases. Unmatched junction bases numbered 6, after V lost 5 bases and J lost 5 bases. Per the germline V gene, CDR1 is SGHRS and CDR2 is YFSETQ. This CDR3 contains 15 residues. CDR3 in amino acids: CASSPLAGGHNEQFF. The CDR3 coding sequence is TGCGCCAGCAGTCCCTTAGCGGGAGGGCACAATGAGCAGTTCTTC.

In DNA form, the CDR3 reads TGTGCCAGCAGCTTAGGAGGGACTAGCGGACAAGAGACCCAGTACTTC. Its translation is CASSLGGTSGQETQYF. The gene calls are TRBV7-2 and TRBJ2-5, with 11 positions matching TRBD2. Germline CDR1 is SGHTA and CDR2 is FQGNSA. Unmatched junction bases numbered 3, after V lost 1 base and J lost 2 bases. The CDR3 totals 16 residues.

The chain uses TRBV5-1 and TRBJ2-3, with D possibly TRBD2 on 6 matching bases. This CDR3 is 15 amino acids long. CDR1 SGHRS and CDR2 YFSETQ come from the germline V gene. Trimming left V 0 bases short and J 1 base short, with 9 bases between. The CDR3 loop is CASSLVGTGTDTQYF. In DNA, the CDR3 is TGCGCCAGCAGCTTGGTAGGGACTGGCACAGATACGCAGTATTTT.

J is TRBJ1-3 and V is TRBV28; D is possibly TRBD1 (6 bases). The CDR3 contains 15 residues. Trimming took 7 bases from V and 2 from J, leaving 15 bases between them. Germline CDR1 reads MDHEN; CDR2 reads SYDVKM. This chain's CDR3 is CASTEGGTTGNTIYF. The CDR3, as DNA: TGTGCCAGCACCGAGGGGGGGACTACTGGAAACACCATATATTTT.

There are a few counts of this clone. CDR3 in amino acids: CASSPWTVPYEQYF. The CDR3 DNA sequence: TGTGCCAGCAGCCCCTGGACAGTTCCCTACGAGCAGTACTTC. The chain is built from TRBV7-9 and TRBJ2-7, with D possibly matching TRBD1 (6 bases). CDR1 is SEHNR and CDR2 is FQNEAQ in the germline V gene (reference sequence). V gave up 5 bases and J gave up 2 bases, with 13 bases separating them. The CDR3 totals 14 residues.

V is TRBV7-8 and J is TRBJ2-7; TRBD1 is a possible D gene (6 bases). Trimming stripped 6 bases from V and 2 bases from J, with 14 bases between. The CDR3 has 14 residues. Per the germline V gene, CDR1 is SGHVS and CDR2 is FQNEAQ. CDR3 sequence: CASRPETGAYEQYF. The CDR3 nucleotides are TGTGCCAGCAGGCCTGAGACAGGAGCCTACGAGCAGTACTTC.

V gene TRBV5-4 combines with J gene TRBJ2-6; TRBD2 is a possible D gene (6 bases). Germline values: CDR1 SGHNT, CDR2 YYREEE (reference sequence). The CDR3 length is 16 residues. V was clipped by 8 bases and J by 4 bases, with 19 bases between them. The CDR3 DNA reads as TGTGCCAGTCCAGCGGAGGGCGATGAAGGGGCCAACGTCCTGACTTTC. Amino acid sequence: CASPAEGDEGANVLTF.

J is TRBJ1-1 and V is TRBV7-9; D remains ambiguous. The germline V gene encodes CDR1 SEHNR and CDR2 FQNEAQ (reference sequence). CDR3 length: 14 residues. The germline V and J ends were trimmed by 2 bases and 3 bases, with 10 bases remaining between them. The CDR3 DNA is TGTGCCAGCAGCTTACCGGGTGGCGACACTGAAGCTTTCTTT. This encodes CASSLPGGDTEAFF.

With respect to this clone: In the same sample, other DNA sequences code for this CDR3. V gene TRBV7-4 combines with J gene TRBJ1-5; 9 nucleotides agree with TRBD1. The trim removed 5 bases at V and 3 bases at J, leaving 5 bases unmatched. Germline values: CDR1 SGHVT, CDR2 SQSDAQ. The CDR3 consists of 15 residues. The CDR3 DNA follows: TGTGCCAGCAGCCTAAGGGACAGGGACAATCAGCCCCAGCATTTT. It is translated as CASSLRDRDNQPQHF.

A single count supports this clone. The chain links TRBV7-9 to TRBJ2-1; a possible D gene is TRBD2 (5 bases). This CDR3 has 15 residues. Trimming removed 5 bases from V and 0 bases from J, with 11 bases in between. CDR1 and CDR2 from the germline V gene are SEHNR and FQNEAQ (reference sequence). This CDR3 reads CASSPPRDSYNEQFF. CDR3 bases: TGTGCCAGCAGCCCCCCCCGGGACTCCTACAATGAGCAGTTCTTC. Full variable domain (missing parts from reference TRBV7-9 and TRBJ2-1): DTGVSQNPRHKITKRGQNVTFRCDPISEHNRLYWYRQTLGQGPEFLTYFQNEAQLEKSRLLSDRFSAERPKGSFSTLEIQRTEQGDSAMYLCASSPPRDSYNEQFFGPGTRLTVL.

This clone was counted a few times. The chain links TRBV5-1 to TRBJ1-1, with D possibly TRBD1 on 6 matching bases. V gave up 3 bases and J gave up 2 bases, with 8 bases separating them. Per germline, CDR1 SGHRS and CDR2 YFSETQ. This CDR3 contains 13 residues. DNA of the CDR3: TGCGCCAGCAGCTGGACAGCTAACACTGAAGCTTTCTTT. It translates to CASSWTANTEAFF.

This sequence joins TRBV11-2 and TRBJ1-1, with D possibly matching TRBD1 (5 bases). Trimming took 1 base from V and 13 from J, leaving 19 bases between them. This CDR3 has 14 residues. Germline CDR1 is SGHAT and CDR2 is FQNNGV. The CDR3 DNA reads TGTGCCAGCAGCTTAGCCTCTATGGGGCCCCGAGGTTTCTTT. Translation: CASSLASMGPRGFF.

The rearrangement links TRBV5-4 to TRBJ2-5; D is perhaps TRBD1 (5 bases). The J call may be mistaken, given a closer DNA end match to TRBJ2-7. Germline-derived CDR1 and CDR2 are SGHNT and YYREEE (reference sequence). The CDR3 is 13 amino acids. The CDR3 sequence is CASSLGQLYEQYF. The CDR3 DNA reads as TGTGCCAGCAGCTTGGGACAGCTCTACGAGCAGTACTTC.

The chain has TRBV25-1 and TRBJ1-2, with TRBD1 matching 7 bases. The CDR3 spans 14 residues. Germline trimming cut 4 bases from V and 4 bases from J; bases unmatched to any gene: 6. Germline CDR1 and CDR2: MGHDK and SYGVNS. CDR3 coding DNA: TGTGCCAGCAGTGTACAGGGGATGAGCTATGGCTACACCTTC. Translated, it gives CASSVQGMSYGYTF.

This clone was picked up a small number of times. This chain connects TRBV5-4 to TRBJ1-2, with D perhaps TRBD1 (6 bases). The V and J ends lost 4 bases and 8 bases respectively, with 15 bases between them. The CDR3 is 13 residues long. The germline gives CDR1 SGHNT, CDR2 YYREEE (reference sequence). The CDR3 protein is CASSLNRAAGYTF. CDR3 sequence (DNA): TGTGCCAGCAGCCTAAACAGGGCGGCGGGCTACACCTTC.

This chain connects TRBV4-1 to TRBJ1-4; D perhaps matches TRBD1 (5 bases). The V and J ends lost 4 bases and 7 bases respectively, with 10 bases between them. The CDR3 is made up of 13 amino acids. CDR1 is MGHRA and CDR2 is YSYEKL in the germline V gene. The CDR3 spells CASSPWRGEKLFF. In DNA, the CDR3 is TGCGCCAGCAGCCCCTGGAGGGGTGAAAAACTGTTTTTT.